Each of the 28 T cell receptor beta chains below was sequenced from the same sample in a study of blood T cell repertoires in COVID-19. The data were produced by immunoSEQ multiplex PCR, yet TCRdb's version contains in-frame clones alone and is incomplete. The repertoire consists of roughly 140,000 clones, with more than 80% occurring once and the leading ten covering approximately 6.5%. Sequenced: peripheral blood. These receptors came from a human donor in a cohort sampled during active COVID-19.

The rearrangement links TRBV7-2 to TRBJ2-7, with 9 bases aligning to TRBD1. Germline CDR1 is SGHTA and CDR2 is FQGNSA. The V segment lost 5 bases and the J segment 2 bases; nucleotides outside the gene matches: 4. The CDR3 loop spans 14 amino acids. CDR3 sequence (DNA): TGTGCCAGCAGCGTGGACAGGGGAACCTACGAGCAGTACTTC. Its protein product is CASSVDRGTYEQYF.

The chain recombines TRBV3-1 (or the pseudogene TRBV3-2) with TRBJ2-1; possible D gene TRBD2, 6 bases. Germline CDR1 LGHDT, CDR2 YNNKEL (reference sequence). CDR3 length equals 16 residues. V lost 4 bases, J lost 4 bases, and 17 bases lay in between. The CDR3 region is CASSRTSWGTYNEQFF. The DNA of the CDR3 is TGTGCCAGCAGCCGAACTAGCTGGGGTACGTACAATGAGCAGTTCTTC.

The J gene is TRBJ2-5, the V gene TRBV11-2; D not certain. Germline V gene sequence: CDR1 SGHAT, CDR2 FQNNGV. Trimming removed 2 bases from V and 5 bases from J, with 3 bases in between. The CDR3 runs to 11 residues. Here the CDR3 reads CASSLRETQYF. The CDR3 region has the DNA TGTGCCAGCAGCTTACGGGAGACCCAGTACTTC.

The chain employs TRBV4-1 and TRBJ2-7, with 7 bases lining up with TRBD2. Germline CDR1 reads MGHRA; CDR2 reads YSYEKL. The CDR3 consists of 15 residues. V shed 4 bases and J 4 bases; nucleotides not matched to a gene: 10. CDR3 DNA: TGCGCCAGCAGCCCGCCGGGACTACAGACTTACGAGCAGTACTTC. Residues: CASSPPGLQTYEQYF.

The count of this clone is one. The V gene is TRBV7-2, the J gene TRBJ2-5, with a tentative D call TRBD2 (5 bases). Trimming took off 3 bases at V and 5 bases at J, with 7 bases between the two ends. The germline V gene encodes CDR1 SGHTA and CDR2 FQGNSA. This CDR3 spans 12 amino acids. CDR3 in DNA: TGTGCCAGCAGCTTCCAGCGGGAGACCCAGTACTTC. Amino acids: CASSFQRETQYF.

This chain connects TRBV25-1 to TRBJ2-7, with 7 bases lining up with TRBD1. This CDR3 has 12 residues. Looked up from germline, CDR1 is MGHDK and CDR2 is SYGVNS. V gave up 8 bases and J gave up 7 bases; unmatched junction bases: 8. This chain's CDR3 is CASHRGSGEQYF. The DNA of the CDR3 is TGTGCCAGCCACAGGGGTTCTGGGGAGCAGTACTTC.

This clone has just a few counts. This chain joins TRBV2 and TRBJ1-6; no clear D. The V and J ends lost 7 bases and 10 bases respectively, with 14 bases between them. Germline CDR1 is SNHLY and CDR2 is FYNNEI. The CDR3 is 13 residues long. CDR3 sequence reads: CASTVTVGSPLHF. The CDR3 DNA is TGTGCCAGCACCGTGACTGTTGGCTCACCCCTCCACTTT.

This clone was observed once. The chain has TRBV5-1 and TRBJ1-6; no clear D gene. The CDR3 is 13 amino acids. CDR1 is SGHRS, CDR2 YFSETQ, per germline. Between the trimmed V and J ends, which lost 0 bases and 8 bases, there was a span of 6 bases. CDR3 bases: TGCGCCAGCAGCTTGGACAGCCATTCACCCCTCCACTTT. Translated: CASSLDSHSPLHF. The full variable domain, rest sourced from reference TRBV5-1 and TRBJ1-6, is KAGVTQTPRYLIKTRGQQVTLSCSPISGHRSVSWYQQTPGQGLQFLFEYFSETQRNKGNFPGRFSGRQFSNSRSEMNVSTLELGDSALYLCASSLDSHSPLHFGNGTRLTVT.

V gene TRBV5-1 combines with J gene TRBJ2-7, with TRBD1 matching 9 bases. Germline CDR1 SGHRS, CDR2 YFSETQ. The CDR3 runs to 15 residues. V dropped 4 bases and J dropped 3; count of bases not matched to a gene: 8. The CDR3 sequence: CASSLTGTGYYEQYF. For the CDR3, the DNA is TGCGCCAGCAGCCTTACCGGGACAGGGTACTACGAGCAGTACTTC.

This clone came up a few times. The chain has TRBV12-3 or TRBV12-4 and TRBJ1-5; no firm D call. The CDR3 is 13 residues long. V was trimmed by 5 bases and J by 4 bases, leaving 9 bases between them. CDR3 sequence reads: CASSPPPNQPQHF. Here the CDR3 DNA reads TGTGCCAGCAGTCCCCCTCCTAATCAGCCCCAGCATTTT.

V gene TRBV28 combines with J gene TRBJ2-1, with a tentative D call TRBD2 (6 bases). The CDR3 is 15 amino acids. V gave up 7 bases and J gave up 7 bases, with 20 bases separating them. CDR1 is MDHEN, CDR2 SYDVKM, per germline. For the CDR3, the DNA is TGTGCCAGCATCGGGGGACTGTCCTTAAGGAATGAGCAGTTCTTC. Its translation is CASIGGLSLRNEQFF.

This clone was seen only a few times. This chain connects TRBV6-5 to TRBJ2-3; D perhaps matches TRBD1 (6 bases). The CDR3 has 14 residues. Trimming left V 7 bases short and J 2 bases short, with 13 bases between. Germline values: CDR1 MNHEY, CDR2 SVGAGI. In DNA, the CDR3 is TGTGCCAGCATTCACCGGGACACCACAGATACGCAGTATTTT. Encoded protein: CASIHRDTTDTQYF.

This clone was recorded only once. The V gene is TRBV28, the J gene TRBJ1-2; D possibly corresponds to TRBD1 (6 bases). V lost 0 bases, J lost 6 bases, and 8 bases lay in between. The CDR3 consists of 13 residues. Per the germline V gene, CDR1 is MDHEN and CDR2 is SYDVKM. In nucleotides, the CDR3 is TGTGCCAGCAGTTTATGGTCAGGGGATGGCTACACCTTC. Protein sequence: CASSLWSGDGYTF.

The gene calls are TRBV6-5 and TRBJ1-5; D unclear. The germline CDR1 and CDR2 sequences are MNHEY and SVGAGI. V dropped 0 bases and J dropped 5 bases, with 5 bases sitting between them. The CDR3 is made up of 13 amino acids. Written as DNA, the CDR3 is TGTGCCAGCAGTTACTCACCAGATCAGCCCCAGCATTTT. This gives the protein CASSYSPDQPQHF.

J is TRBJ2-3 and V is TRBV7-2, with a weak D call TRBD1 (6 bases). This CDR3 comprises 14 residues. V dropped 5 bases and J dropped 4 bases, with 13 bases sitting between them. CDR1 is SGHTA and CDR2 is FQGNSA in the germline V gene. The DNA of the CDR3 is TGTGCCAGCAGCATGGACAGTCCGGCAGATACGCAGTATTTT. This encodes CASSMDSPADTQYF.

This clone was seen more than once but under ten times. The chain uses TRBV5-1 and TRBJ1-1, with TRBD1 matching 9 bases. This CDR3 is built from 15 residues. V lost 6 bases to trimming and J lost 2 bases; unmatched junction nucleotides: 8. CDR1 and CDR2 from the germline V gene are SGHRS and YFSETQ. The CDR3 spells CASTWTGAVNTEAFF. CDR3 in DNA: TGCGCCAGCACCTGGACAGGGGCCGTTAACACTGAAGCTTTCTTT.

The chain uses TRBV5-4 and TRBJ2-3, with 14 bases aligning to TRBD2. Trimming cost V 1 base and J 1 base; bases outside gene matches: 5. The CDR3 extends over 18 amino acids. The V gene's germline CDR1 is SGHNT and CDR2 YYREEE (reference sequence). CDR3 loop: CASSLKGLAGAGTDTQYF. The CDR3 nucleotides are TGTGCCAGCAGCTTGAAGGGACTAGCGGGGGCCGGCACAGATACGCAGTATTTT.

V gene TRBV6-2 or TRBV6-3 combines with J gene TRBJ1-2, with 7 bases matching TRBD1. CDR3 size: 15 residues. Losses at the gene ends were 2 bases for V and 11 bases for J; bases not matched to a gene: 14. Germline values: CDR1 MNHEY, CDR2 SVGEGT. The CDR3: CASSYAPRTGNAYTF. The CDR3 DNA follows: TGTGCCAGCAGTTACGCCCCGCGGACAGGAAATGCGTACACCTTC.

CDR3: CASSNGGGGNTEAFF. In DNA form, the CDR3 reads TGTGCCAGCTCGAACGGGGGGGGCGGGAACACTGAAGCTTTCTTT. This chain connects TRBV18 to TRBJ1-1; D may be TRBD1 (6 bases). The germline V and J ends were trimmed by 6 bases and 1 base, with 15 bases remaining between them. The CDR3 is 15 residues long. The germline V gene has CDR1 KGHSH and CDR2 LQKENI.

The rearrangement uses TRBV4-2 and TRBJ2-2; 12 bases match TRBD2. This CDR3 contains 19 residues. Germline lookup yields CDR1 LGHNA and CDR2 YNFKEQ. After removal of 1 base from V and 6 bases from J, the junction contained 12 bases not matched to a gene. The CDR3 loop reads CASSQGLAGGPVAAGELFF. CDR3 coding DNA: TGTGCCAGCAGCCAAGGGCTAGCGGGGGGGCCAGTCGCGGCCGGGGAGCTGTTTTTT.

V and J are TRBV10-3 and TRBJ2-5; 7 nucleotides align to TRBD1. Germline CDR1 ENHRY, CDR2 SYGVKD. V lost 11 bases, J lost 3 bases, and 9 bases stayed unmatched. The CDR3 covers 13 residues. CDR3 nucleotide sequence: TGTGCCTCTCAGGACAGGCTAAAAGAGACCCAGTACTTC. Its translation: CASQDRLKETQYF.

This chain links TRBV10-3 with TRBJ1-4; 9 bases match TRBD1. The germline CDR1 and CDR2 sequences are ENHRY and SYGVKD. The CDR3 covers 15 residues. V trimming: 4 bases; J trimming: 5 bases; junction bases outside the gene matches: 5. The DNA for the CDR3 is TGTGCCATCAGTGTAGAGACAGGGGGAAATGAAAAACTGTTTTTT. This gives the protein CAISVETGGNEKLFF.

V gene TRBV2 combines with J gene TRBJ2-3; D is ambiguous. Germline CDR1 and CDR2: SNHLY and FYNNEI. CDR3 size: 14 residues. Trimming took 6 bases from V and 1 from J, leaving 11 bases between them. CDR3 nucleotides: TGTGCCAGCAGGGCCATCACCCGCACAGATACGCAGTATTTT. Translated: CASRAITRTDTQYF.

This chain links TRBV10-3 with TRBJ2-5; D is possibly TRBD2 (5 bases). The CDR3 sequence is 15 residues long. Trimming pared 2 bases from V and 5 bases from J, leaving 15 bases between. Germline CDR1 ENHRY, CDR2 SYGVKD. Here the CDR3 DNA reads TGTGCCATCAGTGAGGAGGGCAGAGAAAGGGAGACCCAGTACTTC. This codes for CAISEEGRERETQYF.

The rearrangement links TRBV11-3 to TRBJ2-7; possibly TRBD1 for D (5 bases). Per the germline V gene, CDR1 is SGHNT and CDR2 is YENEEA. Trimming removed 1 base from V and 2 bases from J, with 9 bases in between. The CDR3 covers 14 residues. Here the CDR3 reads CASSLVDTTYEQYF. The CDR3 DNA reads TGTGCCAGCAGCTTAGTGGACACTACCTACGAGCAGTACTTC.

This chain links TRBV24-1 with TRBJ2-5; 13 bases map to TRBD2. V lost 4 bases, J lost 4 bases, and 8 bases stayed unmatched. Looked up from germline, CDR1 is KGHDR and CDR2 is SFDVKD. The CDR3 loop spans 17 amino acids. This CDR3 reads CATSEPGGLAGLETQYF. The CDR3 DNA sequence: TGTGCCACCAGTGAACCTGGGGGACTAGCGGGGTTAGAGACCCAGTACTTC.

This clone was picked up one time. The chain joins TRBV9 to TRBJ2-7; 8 nucleotides align to TRBD1. The CDR3 totals 14 residues. The germline V gene has CDR1 SGDLS and CDR2 YYNGEE. V lost 3 bases to trimming and J lost 3 bases; unmatched junction nucleotides: 5. The CDR3 is CASSGTGKFYEQYF. The DNA of the CDR3 is TGTGCCAGCAGCGGGACAGGGAAGTTCTACGAGCAGTACTTC.

J is TRBJ1-1 and V is TRBV7-3; TRBD1 matches 7 bases. The CDR3 has 16 amino acids. The germline V gene has CDR1 SGHTA and CDR2 FQGTGA. Unmatched junction bases numbered 7, after V lost 2 bases and J lost 1 base. In DNA, the CDR3 is TGTGCCAGCAGCTTATCTCCCGGGACAGCGAACACTGAAGCTTTCTTT. Residues: CASSLSPGTANTEAFF.